The rows below give T cell receptor beta chains drawn from one sample of a study of beta chain features in type 1 diabetes. Profiled with immunoSEQ multiplex PCR; TCRdb holds only in-frame clones, not every one. Of 300,000 to 400,000 clones listed, 8.5% to 10% are singletons. Material: central memory CD4+ T cells from blood. These receptors came from a man aged 30 to 45 with type 1 diabetes. Each CDR3 is given with its conserved first and last residue.

v_gene: TRBV6-6
CDR3aa: CASSFGDVGTDTQYF

v_gene: TRBV29-1
CDR3aa: CSVAPINEQFF

v_gene: TRBV7-9
CDR3aa: CASSLRFGSHQAQYF

v_gene: TRBV7-2
CDR3aa: CASSLQGVGQPQHF

v_gene: TRBV18
CDR3aa: CASSPPDRPNIQYF

v_gene: TRBV18
CDR3aa: CASSPGQGRNEKLFF

v_gene: TRBV30
CDR3aa: CAWRAGSRNQPQHF

v_gene: TRBV30
CDR3aa: CAWSVDSAGNTIYF

v_gene: TRBV7-2
CDR3aa: CASSLQGGDQPQHF

v_gene: TRBV15
CDR3aa: CATSRPRQEQYF

v_gene: TRBV9
CDR3aa: CASSVGGDTQYF

v_gene: TRBV7-9
CDR3aa: CASSEGGTGELFF

v_gene: TRBV27
CDR3aa: CASSDLAAPFTEAFF

v_gene: TRBV15
CDR3aa: CATSRDLGSQETQYF

v_gene: TRBV6-1
CDR3aa: CASSGETSGSNEQFF

v_gene: TRBV5-4
CDR3aa: CASSPGLAGAYEQYF

v_gene: TRBV2
CDR3aa: CAIRQGLNTEAFF

v_gene: TRBV6-5
CDR3aa: CASSYREGAEAFF

v_gene: TRBV20-1
CDR3aa: CSAQGGYEQYF

v_gene: TRBV29-1
CDR3aa: CSVGEGALNTEAFF

v_gene: TRBV4-2
CDR3aa: CASSQVPGGPDEQFF

v_gene: TRBV28
CDR3aa: CASGLSSGNTIYF

v_gene: TRBV28
CDR3aa: CASSLLRSYSNQPQHF

v_gene: TRBV27
CDR3aa: CASSLRVNTGELFF

v_gene: TRBV11-2
CDR3aa: CASSPGQGDEQYF

v_gene: TRBV19
CDR3aa: CASSPGGGQPQHF

v_gene: TRBV27
CDR3aa: CASRGLARGVTDTQYF

v_gene: TRBV6-6
CDR3aa: CASTTGRGFATGELFF

v_gene: TRBV6-1
CDR3aa: CASSLTGYEQYF

v_gene: TRBV7-9
CDR3aa: CASSLIREGYTF

v_gene: TRBV5-5
CDR3aa: CASSPESSGPQHF

v_gene: TRBV27
CDR3aa: CASSFLVGDTQYF